This entry concerns a single TCR beta chain. The primer mix had 60 Vbeta and 13 Jbeta primers. TCRdb's copy holds only in-frame clones and misses some; the assay was immunoSEQ multiplex PCR. Here the sample spans 65,000 to 95,000 clones, 70% to 85% being singletons. The data derive from a study of cytomegalovirus exposure and HLA in healthy donors. Overall study context: A previous analysis identified around 120 million unique TCR beta sequences derived from about 180 million T cells. Unique TCRs from HLA-typed donors, 65 million to 85 million of them, were held in an early data release. Caucasian-associated ancestry cluster membership applied to under 85% of a few hundred genotyped donors.

Germline CDR1 SNHLY, CDR2 FYNNEI. Trimming removed 7 bases at V and 2 bases at J, with 16 bases between. The CDR3 runs to 15 residues. The sample taken for sequencing was PBMCs. The clonotype was recovered from a human donor in good health. J is TRBJ2-3 and V is TRBV2; a weak D match, TRBD1 (6 bases). CDR3 sequence (DNA): TGTGCCAGCATTTGGGTGGGGGCTGTCACAGATACGCAGTATTTT. It codes for CASIWVGAVTDTQYF.